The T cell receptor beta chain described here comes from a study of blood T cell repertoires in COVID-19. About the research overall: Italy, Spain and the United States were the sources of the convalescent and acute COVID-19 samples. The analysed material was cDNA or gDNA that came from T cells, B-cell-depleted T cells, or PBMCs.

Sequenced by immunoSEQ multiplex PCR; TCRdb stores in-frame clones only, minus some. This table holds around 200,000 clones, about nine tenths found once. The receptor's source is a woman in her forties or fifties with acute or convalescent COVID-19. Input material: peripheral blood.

CDR3 residues: CASSRTSPNTGELFF. CDR3 DNA sequence: TGTGCCAGCAGCCGGACTAGCCCCAACACCGGGGAGCTGTTTTTT. The rearrangement uses TRBV6-2 or TRBV6-3 and TRBJ2-2; 8 positions match TRBD2. Germline CDR1 MNHEY, CDR2 SVGEGT. The trim removed 6 bases at V and 2 bases at J, leaving 5 bases unmatched. There are 15 residues in the CDR3.